The entry below gives a single TCR beta chain sequence along with its context. This specimen comes from a study of blood T cell repertoires in COVID-19. This CDR3 comprises 11 residues. The germline CDR1 and CDR2 sequences are SQVTM and ANQGSEA. V was pared by 6 bases and J by 7 bases, with 3 bases of the junction left unmatched. Source study methods: Amplifying reference gene primers gave estimates of nucleated cell counts. Sequencing used immunoSEQ multiplex PCR; TCRdb keeps in-frame clones, though not all of them. V, J and clone size reflect that table, while D and trimming were determined from the DNA. The table shows roughly 230,000 clones, with 90% occurring only once.

The sequenced sample was peripheral blood. The V call is TRBV29-1, the J call TRBJ1-2, with TRBD1 matching 9 bases. The clonotype comes from a woman aged 60 to 75 with COVID-19, enrolled during active disease. CDR3 loop: CSVDRGLGYTF. The CDR3 DNA is TGCAGCGTGGACAGGGGACTTGGCTACACCTTC.